The 31 T cell receptor beta chains reported below all come from one sample, sequenced in a study of cytomegalovirus exposure and HLA in healthy donors. Sequencing used immunoSEQ multiplex PCR; TCRdb keeps in-frame clones, though not all of them. The repertoire consists of 100,000 to 150,000 clones, with around nine tenths occurring once and the leading ten covering approximately 3.5%. The sample consisted of PBMCs. The receptor set was obtained from a man between 25 and 39 years old in good health and CMV-seronegative.

The count of this clone is one. The gene calls are TRBV13 and TRBJ2-1, with 14 nucleotides matching TRBD2. From germline, CDR1 is PRHDT and CDR2 FYEKMQ (reference sequence). V trimming: 5 bases; J trimming: 9 bases; junction bases outside the gene matches: 6. This CDR3 comprises 15 residues. In nucleotides, the CDR3 is TGTGCCAGCAGCGCGGGACTAGCGGGGGCCGGTGAGCAGTTCTTC. This translates into CASSAGLAGAGEQFF.

This clone is a singleton in its sample. The V gene is TRBV5-8, the J gene TRBJ1-5; perhaps TRBD1 as D (5 bases). CDR3 length: 16 amino acids. V lost 2 bases to trimming and J lost 0 bases, with 12 bases between them. Germline values: CDR1 SGHTS, CDR2 YDEGEE. The CDR3 coding sequence is TGTGCCAGCAGCTTCCAAAAGGGGTATAGCAATCAGCCCCAGCATTTT. Its protein is CASSFQKGYSNQPQHF.

The chain carries TRBV6-5 and TRBJ1-6; 9 bases agree with TRBD1. CDR1 and CDR2 (germline): MNHEY, SVGAGI. The CDR3 contains 14 residues. The V segment lost 6 bases and the J segment 14 bases; nucleotides outside the gene matches: 11. The CDR3, as DNA: TGTGCCAGCAGAAGGGGACAGGGAATTCGGACCCTCCACTTT. Translated, it gives CASRRGQGIRTLHF.

The chain carries TRBV28 and TRBJ2-7, with D perhaps matching TRBD2 (5 bases). From germline, CDR1 is MDHEN and CDR2 SYDVKM. The CDR3 length is 14 residues. With 2 bases removed from V and 2 bases from J, the gap between germline ends came to 10 bases. CDR3 bases: TGTGCCAGCAGTTTAAGGCTACTAGCCTACGAGCAGTACTTC. This sequence encodes CASSLRLLAYEQYF.

This rearrangement joins TRBV4-1 to TRBJ1-5, with a tentative D call TRBD1 (5 bases). The germline V gene has CDR1 MGHRA and CDR2 YSYEKL. The CDR3 has 18 residues. V lost 1 base and J lost 0, with 16 bases in between. CDR3 coding DNA: TGCGCCAGCAGCCAAGCGGGGTGGGGGGATTATAGCAATCAGCCCCAGCATTTT. Translated: CASSQAGWGDYSNQPQHF.

The chain employs TRBV5-1 and TRBJ2-5, with D perhaps matching TRBD1 (6 bases). CDR3 size: 15 residues. Germline V lookup: CDR1 SGHRS, CDR2 YFSETQ. V lost 3 bases to trimming and J lost 0 bases, with 12 bases between them. In nucleotides, the CDR3 is TGCGCCAGCAGCTCAGACAGGATATACCAAGAGACCCAGTACTTC. As protein: CASSSDRIYQETQYF. Complete variable domain (other parts from reference TRBV5-1 and TRBJ2-5): KAGVTQTPRYLIKTRGQQVTLSCSPISGHRSVSWYQQTPGQGLQFLFEYFSETQRNKGNFPGRFSGRQFSNSRSEMNVSTLELGDSALYLCASSSDRIYQETQYFGPGTRLLVL.

The chain links TRBV4-1 to TRBJ2-7; a weak D match, TRBD1 (6 bases). V gave up 3 bases and J gave up 0 bases, with 15 bases separating them. The CDR3 consists of 16 residues. Germline CDR1 is MGHRA and CDR2 is YSYEKL. CDR3 sequence reads: CASSQEQAGDSYEQYF. CDR3 in DNA: TGCGCCAGCAGCCAGGAGCAGGCAGGGGACTCCTACGAGCAGTACTTC.

The rearrangement uses TRBV27 and TRBJ2-7, with a tentative D call TRBD1 (6 bases). The length of the CDR3 is 16 residues. Per the germline V gene, CDR1 is MNHEY and CDR2 is SMNVEV (reference sequence). Trimming pared 6 bases from V and 0 bases from J, leaving 18 bases between. The CDR3, as DNA: TGTGCCAGCAGCCCCAGTTGGGGGCCAACCTCCTACGAGCAGTACTTC. The encoded protein is CASSPSWGPTSYEQYF.

This clone was recorded a few times. The chain employs TRBV11-1 and TRBJ1-4, with 8 positions matching TRBD1. Losses at the gene ends were 4 bases for V and 14 bases for J; bases not matched to a gene: 9. The CDR3 extends over 13 amino acids. CDR1 is SGHAT, CDR2 FQDESV, per germline (reference sequence). The CDR3 region is CASSSGQGRILFF. In nucleotides, the CDR3 is TGTGCCAGCAGCTCCGGACAGGGAAGAATCCTGTTTTTT.

V is TRBV7-2 and J is TRBJ2-7, with 8 bases aligning to TRBD2. CDR1 SGHTA and CDR2 FQGNSA come from the germline V gene. Germline trimming cut 1 base from V and 5 bases from J; bases unmatched to any gene: 1. The CDR3 contains 13 residues. The CDR3 loop is CASSLGLANEQYF. CDR3 sequence (DNA): TGTGCCAGCAGCTTAGGACTAGCGAACGAGCAGTACTTC.

The CDR3: CASSLGSETQYF. The DNA for the CDR3 is TGCGCCAGCAGCTTGGGTTCGGAGACCCAGTACTTC. The chain combines TRBV5-1 with TRBJ2-5; no firm D call. Germline lookup yields CDR1 SGHRS and CDR2 YFSETQ. The germline V and J ends were trimmed by 0 bases and 5 bases, with 5 bases remaining between them. The CDR3 has 12 amino acids.

This clone was detected only a few times. This chain links TRBV6-1 with TRBJ1-5, with D possibly matching TRBD1 (5 bases). V lost 5 bases and J 12 bases, leaving 11 bases between the germline ends. In germline, CDR1 is MNHNS, CDR2 SASEGT. CDR3 length equals 11 residues. In DNA, the CDR3 is TGTGCCAGCAGTAACGGACACGTCCAGCATTTT. Protein product: CASSNGHVQHF.

The chain recombines TRBV10-2 with TRBJ2-3; 7 nucleotides align to TRBD2. Trimming removed 11 bases from V and 2 bases from J; junction bases left unmatched: 10. The CDR3 runs 14 residues. Germline CDR1 is WSHSY and CDR2 is SAAADI. CDR3 sequence (DNA): TGCGCCTGCCGGGGAGGGAAAGCCACAGATACGCAGTATTTT. This gives the protein CACRGGKATDTQYF.

This chain uses TRBV11-2 with TRBJ1-1; unclear D gene. Trimming stripped 4 bases from V and 7 bases from J, with 13 bases between. Germline values: CDR1 SGHAT, CDR2 FQNNGV. This CDR3 region has 13 residues. Here the CDR3 reads CASSSLRAFEAFF. As DNA, the CDR3 is TGTGCCAGCAGCTCTTTGAGGGCTTTTGAAGCTTTCTTT.

This clone was counted only a few times. V gene TRBV10-2 combines with J gene TRBJ1-2; D remains unclear. Germline loops: CDR1 WSHSY, CDR2 SAAADI. CDR3 size: 13 residues. V shed 7 bases and J shed 4 bases, with 13 bases lying between them. CDR3 coding DNA: TGCGCCAGCAATCCGGGTCTGCTCTATGGCTACACCTTC. It is translated as CASNPGLLYGYTF.

The V and J genes are TRBV7-8 and TRBJ1-3, with D hard to call. CDR3 size: 14 residues. Germline V gives CDR1 SGHVS, CDR2 FQNEAQ. Deletions cut 5 bases from V and 1 base from J, with 9 bases between. CDR3 in amino acids: CASSQSRSGNTIYF. CDR3 nucleotide sequence: TGTGCCAGCAGCCAATCCAGGTCTGGAAACACCATATATTTT.

This chain uses TRBV10-3 with TRBJ1-1, with 8 bases identical to TRBD1. Looked up from germline, CDR1 is ENHRY and CDR2 is SYGVKD. The CDR3 has 13 amino acids. The V gene end was trimmed by 5 bases and the J gene end by 5 bases; junction bases not matched to a gene: 4. This CDR3 reads CAISPRGQTEAFF. The CDR3 DNA is TGTGCCATCAGTCCCAGGGGGCAGACTGAAGCTTTCTTT.

The chain joins TRBV5-4 to TRBJ1-6; no definite D call. Germline V gene lookup returns CDR1 SGHNT and CDR2 YYREEE (reference sequence). This CDR3 spans 15 amino acids. The V end lost 2 bases, the J end lost 8 bases, and 14 bases lay between the germline ends. The CDR3 is CASSFGVSEHSPLHF. In DNA, the CDR3 is TGTGCCAGCAGCTTCGGGGTTTCCGAGCATTCACCCCTCCACTTT.

This rearrangement joins TRBV7-6 to TRBJ2-7, with TRBD2 identical over 8 bases. The germline V gene encodes CDR1 SGHVS and CDR2 FNYEAQ. V lost 1 base, J lost 4 bases, and 6 bases stayed unmatched. CDR3 size: 15 residues. CDR3 sequence: CASSLDGGDWYEQYF. CDR3 DNA sequence: TGTGCCAGCAGCTTAGACGGGGGGGACTGGTACGAGCAGTACTTC.

This clone was recorded a few times. V gene TRBV28 combines with J gene TRBJ1-5; D gene uncertain. CDR1 and CDR2 (germline): MDHEN, SYDVKM. The CDR3 is 15 amino acids. Trimming removed 4 bases from V and 0 bases from J, with 10 bases in between. CDR3 sequence (DNA): TGTGCCAGCAGTTCAGGAGGGCGTAGCAATCAGCCCCAGCATTTT. This codes for CASSSGGRSNQPQHF.

V usage is TRBV27 and J usage is TRBJ2-2, with 8 bases matching TRBD1. The CDR3 totals 18 residues. Germline trimming cut 5 bases from V and 5 bases from J; bases unmatched to any gene: 16. Germline V gene lookup returns CDR1 MNHEY and CDR2 SMNVEV (reference sequence). The CDR3: CASSAPWTGFPGTGELFF. CDR3 sequence (DNA): TGTGCCAGCAGTGCCCCCTGGACAGGGTTCCCGGGGACCGGGGAGCTGTTTTTT.

This clone has more than one count but fewer than ten. The chain uses TRBV28 and TRBJ1-5; 7 bases are shared with TRBD1. V shed 4 bases and J 0 bases; nucleotides not matched to a gene: 3. This CDR3 region has 15 residues. Germline values: CDR1 MDHEN, CDR2 SYDVKM. CDR3 DNA sequence: TGTGCCAGCAGTTGGGACAGCAATAGCAATCAGCCCCAGCATTTT. Protein product: CASSWDSNSNQPQHF.

The chain uses TRBV19 and TRBJ2-1, with D perhaps matching TRBD1 (6 bases). Germline-derived CDR1 and CDR2 are LNHDA and SQIVND (reference sequence). The CDR3 runs to 14 residues. V dropped 10 bases and J dropped 0 bases, with 13 bases sitting between them. The CDR3 region is CATKQGGSYNEQFF. The CDR3 DNA sequence: TGTGCCACCAAACAGGGTGGCTCCTACAATGAGCAGTTCTTC. Full variable domain (remainder filled in from reference TRBV19 and TRBJ2-1): DGGITQSPKYLFRKEGQNVTLSCEQNLNHDAMYWYRQDPGQGLRLIYYSQIVNDFQKGDIAEGYSVSREKKESFPLTVTSAQKNPTAFYLCATKQGGSYNEQFFGPGTRLTVL.

The CDR3 nucleotides are TGCGCCAGCAGCTGGACACAGGGCGCTGGAAACACCATATATTTT. This translates into CASSWTQGAGNTIYF. V and J are TRBV5-1 and TRBJ1-3; maybe TRBD1 (6 bases). There are 15 residues in the CDR3. Trimming took 3 bases from V and 2 from J, leaving 12 bases between them. Per germline, CDR1 SGHRS and CDR2 YFSETQ.

The chain has TRBV7-2 and TRBJ2-7; the D gene is possibly TRBD1 (6 bases). V lost 5 bases and J lost 7, with 18 bases in between. The CDR3 sequence is 14 residues long. CDR1 and CDR2 (germline): SGHTA, FQGNSA. DNA for the CDR3: TGTGCCAGCAGCCCGGGGTTGGGGGCTTATGAGCAGTACTTC. Its protein product is CASSPGLGAYEQYF.

Only one count was recorded for this clone. This chain joins TRBV28 and TRBJ2-1, with TRBD2 identical over 8 bases. Germline V gene data show CDR1 as MDHEN and CDR2 as SYDVKM. The CDR3 totals 15 residues. V was clipped by 6 bases and J by 6 bases; unmatched bases: 10. The CDR3 loop reads CASSFRGGLANEQFF. The DNA for the CDR3 is TGTGCCAGCAGCTTCCGGGGGGGCCTCGCCAATGAGCAGTTCTTC.

This chain links TRBV27 with TRBJ2-7, with D maybe TRBD2 (5 bases). This CDR3 has 13 residues. The germline gives CDR1 MNHEY, CDR2 SMNVEV (reference sequence). Between the trimmed V and J ends, which lost 4 bases and 2 bases, there was a span of 9 bases. The CDR3 loop reads CASSYGNTYEQYF. CDR3 DNA sequence: TGTGCCAGCAGTTACGGGAATACCTACGAGCAGTACTTC.

Details on this clone: The germline gene is not matched at one end of the junction; a read error may be the cause. V usage is TRBV7-2 and J usage is TRBJ2-3, with TRBD2 identical over 9 bases. Germline V CDR1 and CDR2: SGHTA, FQGNSA. This CDR3 spans 15 amino acids. The CDR3 loop reads CASTPSGTSKDTQYF. As DNA, the CDR3 is TGTGCCAGCACTCCCAGCGGGACTAGCAAAGATACGCAGTATTTT.

The chain recombines TRBV4-1 with TRBJ1-5, with TRBD1 matching over 8 bases. This CDR3 is built from 15 residues. Trimming took 3 bases from V and 4 from J; bases not matched to a gene: 5. CDR1 is MGHRA, CDR2 YSYEKL, per germline. CDR3 sequence reads: CASSQTGEVNQPQHF. In nucleotides, the CDR3 is TGCGCCAGCAGCCAGACAGGGGAGGTAAATCAGCCCCAGCATTTT.

The J gene is TRBJ2-3, the V gene TRBV7-9; TRBD2 is a possible D gene (6 bases). The CDR3 is made up of 15 amino acids. V gave up 6 bases and J gave up 0 bases, with 13 bases separating them. Per germline, CDR1 SEHNR and CDR2 FQNEAQ (reference sequence). CDR3 nucleotide sequence: TGTGCCAGCAGATTGACTAGTCGTAGCACAGATACGCAGTATTTT. The encoded protein is CASRLTSRSTDTQYF.

The V and J genes are TRBV28 and TRBJ2-4, with TRBD1 matching over 7 bases. V gave up 2 bases and J gave up 6 bases; unmatched junction bases: 13. There are 17 residues in the CDR3. CDR1 is MDHEN, CDR2 SYDVKM, per germline. This CDR3 is CASSLVRATGSGNIQYF. The CDR3 bases are TGTGCCAGCAGTTTAGTACGAGCGACAGGGTCGGGAAACATTCAGTACTTC.